This TCR beta chain stems from a study of cytomegalovirus exposure and HLA in healthy donors. PCR involved 60 Vbeta and 13 Jbeta primers. Data came from immunoSEQ multiplex PCR; TCRdb stores just in-frame clones and leaves some out. Here the sample spans 55,000 to 80,000 clones, roughly four fifths being singletons. Donors showed nominal health when sampled, although they likely had unrecorded immune exposures. The CDR3 is 12 amino acids. CDR1 and CDR2 (germline): LNHDA, SQIVND (reference sequence). V dropped 7 bases and J dropped 7 bases, with 13 bases sitting between them. Concerning this clone itself: Its antigen is unidentified.

The study's findings and limits: According to reports, the classifier identified cytomegalovirus status with high specificity and sensitivity.

The chain has TRBV19 and TRBJ1-2, with D uncertain. The clonotype comes from a woman aged 30 to 39 in good health and CMV-seropositive. Sequenced: PBMCs. CDR3 in amino acids: CASKRLIGGYTF. CDR3 bases: TGTGCCAGTAAGCGGCTTATAGGTGGCTACACCTTC.